The 16 T cell receptor beta chains below all came from one sample that was sequenced in a study of T cells after yellow fever vaccination. In TCRdb, the 5' RACE reads were re-called with MiXCR into one record per CDR3 protein. There are 250,000 or so distinct CDR3 sequences in the sample; roughly 4% occur only once, and 15% to 20% lies in the top ten. Sequenced material: PBMCs, taken 15 days after the yellow fever booster vaccination. The receptors here all came from a man between 18 and 35 years old who received the YFV17D yellow fever vaccine.

In its sample, this clonotype was seen many times. The chain recombines TRBV29-1 with TRBJ2-1; 9 nucleotides align to TRBD1. Germline assignment: CDR1 SQVTM and CDR2 ANQGSEA. CDR3 length equals 18 residues. Unmatched junction bases numbered 16, after V lost 6 bases and J lost 1 base. CDR3: CSVQTGTGLRGSYNEQFF. As DNA, the CDR3 is TGCAGCGTCCAAACCGGGACAGGGTTACGTGGGTCCTACAATGAGCAGTTCTTC.

This clonotype was observed many times. V gene TRBV3-1 combines with J gene TRBJ2-4; 8 bases fit TRBD2. With 4 bases clipped from V and 5 bases from J, the junction kept 7 bases outside the gene matches. Germline V CDR1 and CDR2: LGHDT, YNNKEL (reference sequence). The CDR3 has 15 residues. In DNA, the CDR3 is TGTGCCAGCAGCCTTATGAGCGGGGGAGAAAACATTCAGTACTTC. Its translation is CASSLMSGGENIQYF.

This clonotype was seen ten or more times. This chain connects TRBV7-2 to TRBJ2-5, with D unclear. The V gene's germline CDR1 is SGHTA and CDR2 FQGNSA. The length of the CDR3 is 15 residues. Trimming stripped 3 bases from V and 1 base from J, with 12 bases between. CDR3 loop: CASSLGSWGQETQYF. The CDR3 nucleotides read TGTGCCAGCAGCTTGGGCAGTTGGGGCCAAGAGACCCAGTACTTC.

This clonotype was recorded at least ten times. This chain joins TRBV2 and TRBJ1-6, with 7 bases that match TRBD1. The germline V gene encodes CDR1 SNHLY and CDR2 FYNNEI. With 3 bases clipped from V and 7 bases from J, the junction kept 9 bases outside the gene matches. This CDR3 is 16 amino acids long. The CDR3 protein is CASSDPRQGTNSPLHF. The CDR3 DNA sequence: TGTGCCAGCAGTGACCCCCGACAGGGAACGAATTCACCCCTCCACTTT.

In this sample, this clonotype turned up many times. This chain links TRBV5-1 with TRBJ2-5; D perhaps matches TRBD1 (6 bases). Looked up from germline, CDR1 is SGHRS and CDR2 is YFSETQ. With 2 bases removed from V and 5 bases from J, the gap between germline ends came to 13 bases. The CDR3 loop spans 14 amino acids. The CDR3 DNA follows: TGCGCCAGCAGCTTTCGGAACAGGGAGGAGACCCAGTACTTC. Amino acid sequence: CASSFRNREETQYF.

This clonotype came up many times. V gene TRBV20-1 combines with J gene TRBJ1-5, with D possibly matching TRBD1 (5 bases). CDR1 DFQATT and CDR2 SNEGSKA come from the germline V gene (reference sequence). CDR3 length equals 14 residues. V was pared by 6 bases and J by 2 bases, with 14 bases between. In DNA, the CDR3 is TGCAGTGCCCTACTAGGAGGGGGCAATCAGCCCCAGCATTTT. This sequence encodes CSALLGGGNQPQHF.

This clonotype was observed many times. This chain links TRBV6-5 with TRBJ1-6; D is uncertain. This CDR3 region has 13 residues. V dropped 0 bases and J dropped 7 bases, with 4 bases sitting between them. CDR1 and CDR2 (germline): MNHEY, SVGAGI. The CDR3 is CASSYSTNSPLHF. For the CDR3, the DNA is TGTGCCAGCAGTTACTCGACGAATTCACCCCTCCACTTT.

This clonotype was detected ten times or more. This rearrangement joins TRBV5-4 to TRBJ2-5; either TRBD1 or TRBD2 may supply D (5 bases each). Per germline, CDR1 SGHNT and CDR2 YYREEE (reference sequence). CDR3 length equals 15 residues. V lost 4 bases and J 2 bases, leaving 15 bases between the germline ends. In DNA, the CDR3 is TGTGCCAGCAGCAACCCGACGGGGCGGCAAGAGACCCAGTACTTC. Translated, it gives CASSNPTGRQETQYF.

This clonotype was detected ten times or more. This chain uses TRBV5-1 with TRBJ2-1; D uncertain. Trimming stripped 1 base from V and 9 bases from J, with 5 bases between. Germline V gives CDR1 SGHRS, CDR2 YFSETQ. The CDR3 has 11 residues. CDR3 region: CASSLKAEQFF. DNA of the CDR3: TGCGCCAGCAGCTTGAAGGCTGAGCAGTTCTTC.

This clonotype was observed at least ten times. The chain joins TRBV12-3 or TRBV12-4 to TRBJ2-1; D possibly corresponds to TRBD2 (7 bases). The CDR3 totals 17 residues. Trimming removed 8 bases at V and 0 bases at J, with 20 bases between. The CDR3 protein is CASLDRGGASSYNEQFF. The CDR3 DNA reads TGTGCCAGCCTGGATCGCGGGGGCGCGAGCTCCTACAATGAGCAGTTCTTC.

This clonotype has at least ten counts. The chain joins TRBV30 to TRBJ2-7; D uncertain. The CDR3 is 13 residues long. V lost 7 bases and J lost 0, with 13 bases in between. The germline CDR1 and CDR2 sequences are GTSNPN and SVGIG (reference sequence). The CDR3 protein is CASDIESSYEQYF. The DNA of the CDR3 is TGTGCCTCAGACATAGAAAGCTCCTACGAGCAGTACTTC.

This clonotype has a count of ten or more. The genes are TRBV7-9 and TRBJ2-7, with a weak D call TRBD2 (5 bases). The CDR3 spans 11 residues. In germline, CDR1 is SEHNR, CDR2 FQNEAQ (reference sequence). CDR3 in DNA: TGTGCCAGCAGCCTAGCCGACGAGCAGTACGTC. It yields the protein CASSLADEQYV.

This clonotype was observed many times. The gene calls are TRBV2 and TRBJ1-2; TRBD1 matches 12 bases. The trim removed 5 bases at V and 4 bases at J, leaving 11 bases unmatched. This CDR3 is 17 amino acids long. The germline gives CDR1 SNHLY, CDR2 FYNNEI. The CDR3 protein is CASSLPGQGALGYGYTF. The CDR3 DNA is TGTGCCAGCAGTCTGCCGGGACAGGGGGCCCTAGGCTATGGCTACACCTTC.

This clonotype was detected many times. The V and J genes are TRBV24-1 and TRBJ2-7, with 8 bases matching TRBD2. In germline, CDR1 is KGHDR, CDR2 SFDVKD. Germline trimming cut 0 bases from V and 0 bases from J; bases unmatched to any gene: 12. This CDR3 has 19 amino acids. Here the CDR3 DNA reads TGTGCCACCAGTGATTTGCTTTTAGCGGGGACTCTAAGCTCCTACGAGCAGTACGTC. Translating it yields CATSDLLLAGTLSSYEQYV.

This clonotype was counted only a few times. The chain couples TRBV18 to TRBJ2-1; possible D gene TRBD2, 7 bases. The length of the CDR3 is 17 residues. V shed 3 bases and J shed 6 bases, with 21 bases lying between them. The germline gives CDR1 KGHSH, CDR2 LQKENI. This chain's CDR3 is CASSPPRMAGASNEQFF. DNA of the CDR3: TGTGCCAGCTCACCCCCCCGGATGGCGGGGGCCAGCAATGAGCAGTTCTTC.

There are many counts of this clonotype. The rearrangement uses TRBV12-3 or TRBV12-4 and TRBJ2-7; perhaps TRBD1 as D (5 bases). With 8 bases removed from V and 4 bases from J, the gap between germline ends came to 12 bases. CDR3 length: 12 residues. CDR3 sequence (DNA): TGTGCCAGCCAGGGTCTTGGTTACGAGCAGTACTTC. As protein: CASQGLGYEQYF.